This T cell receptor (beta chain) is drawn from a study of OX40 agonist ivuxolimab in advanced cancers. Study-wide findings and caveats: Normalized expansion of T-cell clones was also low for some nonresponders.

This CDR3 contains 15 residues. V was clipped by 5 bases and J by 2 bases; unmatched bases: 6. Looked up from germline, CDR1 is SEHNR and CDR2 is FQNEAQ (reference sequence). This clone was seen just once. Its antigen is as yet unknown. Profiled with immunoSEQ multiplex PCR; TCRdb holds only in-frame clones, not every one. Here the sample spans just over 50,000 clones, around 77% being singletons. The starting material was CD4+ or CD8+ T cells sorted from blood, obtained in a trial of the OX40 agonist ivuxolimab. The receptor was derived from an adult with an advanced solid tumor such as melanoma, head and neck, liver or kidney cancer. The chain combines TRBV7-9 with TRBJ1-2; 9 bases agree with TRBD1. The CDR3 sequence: CASSLDRGRNYGYTF. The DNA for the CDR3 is TGTGCCAGCAGCCTGGACAGGGGCCGGAACTATGGCTACACCTTC.